This TCR beta chain was observed in a study of T cell responses to AZD1222 COVID-19 vaccine. General study results and limits: Two AZD1222 administrations were followed by greater Spike-specific TCR breadth and depth. At study baseline, merely several AZD1222 recipients were seropositive. The donors showed a predominance of white British ancestry and of females, with possible underestimation of clonal diversity.

The CDR3 runs 14 residues. The germline CDR1 and CDR2 sequences are MDHEN and SYDVKM. The V and J ends lost 4 bases and 1 base respectively, with 8 bases between them. Here immunoSEQ multiplex PCR was the method, and the copy in TCRdb shows in-frame clones only, minus some. The sample carries around 99,000 clones, around 90% recorded once. This clone occurred a few times. Antigen specificity is unknown. This receptor was obtained from an adult who received the AZD1222 COVID-19 vaccine. The sequenced sample was peripheral blood, obtained 28 days after the second AZD1222 dose. V is TRBV28 and J is TRBJ1-5; possible D gene TRBD1, 6 bases. This CDR3 reads CASSWGHSNQPQHF. As DNA, the CDR3 is TGTGCCAGCAGTTGGGGGCACAGCAATCAGCCCCAGCATTTT.